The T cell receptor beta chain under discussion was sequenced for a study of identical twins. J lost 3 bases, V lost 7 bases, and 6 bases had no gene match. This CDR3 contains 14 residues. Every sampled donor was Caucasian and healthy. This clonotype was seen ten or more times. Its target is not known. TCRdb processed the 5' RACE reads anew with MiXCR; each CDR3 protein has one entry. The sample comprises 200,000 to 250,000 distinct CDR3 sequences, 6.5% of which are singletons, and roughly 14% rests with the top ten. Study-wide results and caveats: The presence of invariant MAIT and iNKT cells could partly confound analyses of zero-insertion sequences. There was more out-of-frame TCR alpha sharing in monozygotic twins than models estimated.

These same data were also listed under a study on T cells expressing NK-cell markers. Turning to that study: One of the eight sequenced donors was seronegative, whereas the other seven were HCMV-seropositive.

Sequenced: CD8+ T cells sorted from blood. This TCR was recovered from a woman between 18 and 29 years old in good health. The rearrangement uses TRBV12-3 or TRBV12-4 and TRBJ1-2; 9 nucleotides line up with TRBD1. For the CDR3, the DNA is TGTGCCAGCATGACAGGGGGGCTCGACTATGGCTACACCTTC. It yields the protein CASMTGGLDYGYTF.